Listed here are 24 T cell receptor beta chains from one sample, sequenced in a study of T cells in Graves' hyperthyroidism and ophthalmopathy. Amplified regions were TCR beta CDR3 sequences from RNA transcripts. Carried out on the TCR CDR3, a first-round RT-PCR used the HTBI primer set. MiXCR, applied by TCRdb to the multiplex PCR reads, yields one record per CDR3 protein. The sample holds approximately 710,000 distinct CDR3 sequences, approximately 15% seen once. Sequenced: blood. These receptors originate from a man aged 45-60 years with Graves' hyperthyroidism.

This clonotype has more than one count but fewer than ten. The chain recombines TRBV3-1 with TRBJ2-1, with D maybe TRBD2 (5 bases). The germline V gene has CDR1 LGHDT and CDR2 YNNKEL (reference sequence). CDR3 size: 15 residues. V dropped 4 bases and J dropped 6 bases, with 16 bases sitting between them. CDR3 sequence: CASSPTGVTANEQFF. DNA for the CDR3: TGTGCCAGCAGCCCCACCGGGGTAACGGCCAATGAGCAGTTCTTC.

V usage is TRBV6-2 or TRBV6-3 and J usage is TRBJ1-5; tentative D call: TRBD1 (6 bases). This CDR3 is built from 17 residues. Trimming removed 2 bases at V and 1 base at J, with 15 bases between. CDR1 is MNHEY, CDR2 SVGEGT, per germline. The CDR3 DNA sequence: TGTGCCAGCAGTTACCGAACAGGGATTAGGAGCAATCAGCCCCAGCATTTT. It encodes CASSYRTGIRSNQPQHF.

This clonotype was seen ten or more times. The chain links TRBV6-5 to TRBJ2-7; 7 positions agree with TRBD1. From germline, CDR1 is MNHEY and CDR2 SVGAGI. The V segment lost 5 bases and the J segment 0 bases; nucleotides outside the gene matches: 7. The CDR3 has 15 amino acids. The CDR3 coding sequence is TGTGCCAGCAGTACTGAGACAGGGAGCTCCTACGAGCAGTACTTC. Its protein product is CASSTETGSSYEQYF.

This clonotype occurred many times. The CDR3 is CASRQDRGEYNEQFF. In nucleotides, the CDR3 is TGTGCCAGCAGACAGGACAGGGGCGAGTACAATGAGCAGTTCTTC. This rearrangement joins TRBV7-8 to TRBJ2-1, with 9 bases identical to TRBD1. V lost 6 bases and J lost 4; bases outside the gene matches: 7. The CDR3 is 15 residues long. The germline gives CDR1 SGHVS, CDR2 FQNEAQ.

As regards this clonotype: A read error is possible here, since a much larger clone lies one base away. V usage is TRBV9 and J usage is TRBJ2-7; 9 bases align to TRBD2. Germline V gene sequence: CDR1 SGDLS, CDR2 YYNGEE. The V gene end was trimmed by 3 bases and the J gene end by 7 bases; junction bases not matched to a gene: 11. There are 15 residues in the CDR3. CDR3: CASSAGAGGGNEQYF. CDR3 nucleotides: TGTGCCAGCAGCGCAGGAGCGGGAGGAGGCAATGAGCAGTACTTC.

The rearrangement uses TRBV30 and TRBJ2-7; no clear D gene. Germline V lookup: CDR1 GTSNPN, CDR2 SVGIG (reference sequence). Between the trimmed V and J ends, which lost 5 bases and 1 base, there was a span of 12 bases. The CDR3 sequence is 13 residues long. The CDR3 coding sequence is TGTGCCTGGGCCAACGGACCGTCCTACGAGCAGTACTTC. As protein: CAWANGPSYEQYF.

This clonotype was detected ten times or more. CDR3 coding DNA: TGTGCCAGCAGCCAAGCGCGGACGACTAGCACAGATACGCAGTATTTT. Translating it yields CASSQARTTSTDTQYF. The V gene is TRBV3-1, the J gene TRBJ2-3; D gene uncertain. The V and J ends lost 1 base and 0 bases respectively, with 11 bases between them. The CDR3 loop spans 16 amino acids. Germline V gene data show CDR1 as LGHDT and CDR2 as YNNKEL (reference sequence).

The chain combines TRBV20-1 with TRBJ2-2; perhaps TRBD2 as D (5 bases). The CDR3 consists of 16 residues. Trimming removed 6 bases at V and 1 base at J, with 18 bases between. Germline CDR1 reads DFQATT; CDR2 reads SNEGSKA (reference sequence). CDR3 bases: TGCAGTGCGCGAACCTTTAGTGAGGGGAACACCGGGGAGCTGTTTTTT. Residues: CSARTFSEGNTGELFF.

This clonotype has at least ten counts. The chain is built from TRBV7-3 and TRBJ2-3; 10 positions match TRBD2. The CDR3 sequence is 14 residues long. After removal of 5 bases from V and 5 bases from J, the junction contained 4 bases not matched to a gene. Germline CDR1 and CDR2: SGHTA and FQGTGA. The CDR3 reads CASSARLAGDTQYF. As DNA, the CDR3 is TGTGCCAGCAGCGCTCGACTAGCGGGAGATACGCAGTATTTT.

At least ten counts were recorded for this clonotype. V and J are TRBV28 and TRBJ2-3, with 8 bases matching TRBD1. This CDR3 is 16 amino acids long. Germline V gives CDR1 MDHEN, CDR2 SYDVKM. Trimming removed 3 bases from V and 2 bases from J; junction bases left unmatched: 7. Here the CDR3 reads CASSLTGASYTDTQYF. The CDR3 DNA sequence: TGTGCCAGCAGTTTGACAGGGGCGTCCTACACAGATACGCAGTATTTT.

This clonotype was observed a handful of times. This chain joins TRBV7-8 and TRBJ1-5, with D tentatively TRBD1 (5 bases). From germline, CDR1 is SGHVS and CDR2 FQNEAQ. CDR3 size: 16 residues. Trimming shortened V by 5 bases and J by 2 bases, and 16 bases separated the two germline ends. Here the CDR3 reads CASSPGSGDGNQPQHF. The CDR3 nucleotides are TGTGCCAGCAGCCCTGGGTCGGGGGATGGCAATCAGCCCCAGCATTTT.

The genes are TRBV5-1 and TRBJ2-7; D unclear. With 0 bases removed from V and 4 bases from J, the gap between germline ends came to 8 bases. From germline, CDR1 is SGHRS and CDR2 YFSETQ. The CDR3 loop spans 13 amino acids. The CDR3 is CASSLDSLYEQYF. CDR3 nucleotide sequence: TGCGCCAGCAGCTTGGACAGCTTATACGAGCAGTACTTC.

This clonotype appeared many times. The rearrangement links TRBV19 to TRBJ1-1; D possibly corresponds to TRBD1 (5 bases). The CDR3 consists of 15 residues. Trimming cost V 3 bases and J 4 bases, with 15 bases left between them. The germline gives CDR1 LNHDA, CDR2 SQIVND (reference sequence). CDR3 protein: CASSMAREGSTEAFF. CDR3 bases: TGTGCCAGTAGTATGGCAAGGGAGGGGAGCACTGAAGCTTTCTTT.

This clonotype appeared a few times. The chain links TRBV20-1 to TRBJ2-1; possibly TRBD2 for D (5 bases). Trimming shortened V by 1 base and J by 7 bases, and 5 bases separated the two germline ends. The CDR3 is 11 residues long. Germline V gives CDR1 DFQATT, CDR2 SNEGSKA (reference sequence). The CDR3 bases are TGCAGTGCTAGAGGGAGGAATGAGCAGTTCTTC. Amino acid sequence: CSARGRNEQFF.

The chain employs TRBV29-1 and TRBJ2-7; 7 positions match TRBD2. Germline-derived CDR1 and CDR2 are SQVTM and ANQGSEA. The V segment lost 1 base and the J segment 0 bases; nucleotides outside the gene matches: 6. The CDR3 runs to 15 residues. For the CDR3, the DNA is TGCAGCGTTGAAGGGCAAGCGGGATCCTCCTACGAGCAGTACTTC. It encodes CSVEGQAGSSYEQYF.

This chain uses TRBV19 with TRBJ1-5; the match to TRBD1 covers 9 bases. The CDR3 sequence is 16 residues long. Germline V gives CDR1 LNHDA, CDR2 SQIVND (reference sequence). Trimming cost V 8 bases and J 6 bases; bases outside gene matches: 14. The CDR3 DNA sequence: TGTGCCAGTGGAGGAAGTTACAGGGGGCAGGGTCAGCCCCAGCATTTT. It is translated as CASGGSYRGQGQPQHF.

A few counts support this clonotype. The chain couples TRBV19 to TRBJ2-7, with 8 nucleotides matching TRBD2. The CDR3 loop spans 16 amino acids. Trimming cost V 2 bases and J 2 bases; bases outside gene matches: 8. Per germline, CDR1 LNHDA and CDR2 SQIVND (reference sequence). The CDR3 reads CASSIRKTGRAYEQYF. The CDR3 DNA is TGTGCCAGTAGTATACGAAAAACCGGGAGGGCCTACGAGCAGTACTTC.

The chain uses TRBV24-1 and TRBJ1-2; no reliable D call. V was pared by 1 base and J by 0 bases, with 5 bases between. The CDR3 is 14 residues long. CDR1 KGHDR and CDR2 SFDVKD come from the germline V gene. CDR3 in amino acids: CATSDLEANYGYTF. CDR3 DNA: TGTGCCACCAGTGATTTAGAAGCTAACTATGGCTACACCTTC.

The V call is TRBV18, the J call TRBJ1-5, with a tentative D call TRBD1 (5 bases). The CDR3 runs 14 residues. The V gene lost 3 bases and the J gene lost 6 bases, with 12 bases spanning the gap. Germline values: CDR1 KGHSH, CDR2 LQKENI. Here the CDR3 DNA reads TGTGCCAGCTCACCGGGGGGTGAAGGTCAGCCCCAGCATTTT. It codes for CASSPGGEGQPQHF. Combining the CDR3 with reference TRBV18 and TRBJ1-5 gives the whole variable domain NAGVMQNPRHLVRRRGQEARLRCSPMKGHSHVYWYRQLPEEGLKFMVYLQKENIIDESGMPKERFSAEFPKEGPSILRIQQVVRGDSAAYFCASSPGGEGQPQHFGDGTRLSIL.

This clonotype was seen ten or more times. The CDR3 region has the DNA TGCAGTGCCTACGAACAGGGGCGACGGGGTGAAGCTTTCTTT. Translating gives CSAYEQGRRGEAFF. This chain joins TRBV20-1 and TRBJ1-1; TRBD1 matches at 7 bases. The V and J ends lost 6 bases and 7 bases, in that order; junction bases with no gene match: 14. Germline lookup yields CDR1 DFQATT and CDR2 SNEGSKA (reference sequence). The CDR3 has 14 residues.

Ten or more counts support this clonotype. The chain uses TRBV30 and TRBJ2-1, with no clear D. This CDR3 contains 11 residues. V was cut by 0 bases and J by 9 bases, with 6 bases left in between. The germline V gene encodes CDR1 GTSNPN and CDR2 SVGIG (reference sequence). The CDR3 region has the DNA TGTGCCTGGAGTGTAATGGGTGAGCAGTTCTTC. Protein: CAWSVMGEQFF.

On this clonotype itself: A much larger clonotype is one base distant, so this may be a read error. The chain uses TRBV2 and TRBJ2-7; possibly TRBD2 for D (5 bases). This CDR3 is built from 15 residues. V lost 3 bases to trimming and J lost 7 bases, with 19 bases between them. Germline CDR1 is SNHLY and CDR2 is FYNNEI. The CDR3 DNA is TGTGCCAGCAGTGAGTCTGGACTTCCTTTGTTTGAGCAGTACTTC. Translated, it gives CASSESGLPLFEQYF.

The CDR3 loop reads CASSIMSGDSNQPQHF. CDR3 nucleotide sequence: TGTGCCAGTAGTATCATGTCCGGCGATAGCAATCAGCCCCAGCATTTT. The V gene is TRBV19, the J gene TRBJ1-5, with D uncertain. The V end was cut by 3 bases, the J end by 0 bases, with 12 bases between. There are 16 residues in the CDR3. From germline, CDR1 is LNHDA and CDR2 SQIVND (reference sequence).

Points on this clonotype: This clone may be a read error of a much larger clone one base away. The V call is TRBV9, the J call TRBJ2-7, with D possibly being TRBD2 (5 bases). Germline assignment: CDR1 SGDLS and CDR2 YYNGEE. CDR3 length: 15 residues. The V end lost 6 bases, the J end lost 1 base, and 17 bases lay between the germline ends. In DNA, the CDR3 is TGTGCCAGCACCCGCGGGCAGGATAATTCCTACGAGCAGTACTTC. Its translation is CASTRGQDNSYEQYF.